This TCR beta chain is from a study of T cell responses to AZD1222 COVID-19 vaccine. The length of the CDR3 is 17 residues. Trimming removed 2 bases from V and 0 bases from J, with 14 bases in between. The germline V gene has CDR1 LGHNA and CDR2 YSLEER. Some clones are missing from TCRdb's copy, which holds only in-frame ones; the method was immunoSEQ multiplex PCR. The sample has approximately 130,000 clones; nearly 90% are singletons. This receptor was identified in an adult who received the AZD1222 COVID-19 vaccine. Specimen: peripheral blood, collected 28 days after the second AZD1222 dose. The chain recombines TRBV4-3 with TRBJ1-5; D not resolved. The CDR3 sequence: CASSQSGRKNSNQPQHF. CDR3 coding DNA: TGCGCCAGCAGCCAATCGGGGAGGAAAAATAGCAATCAGCCCCAGCATTTT.